A selection of T cell receptor beta chains follows, all from one sample in a study of cytomegalovirus exposure and HLA in healthy donors. Using immunoSEQ multiplex PCR, the repertoire was profiled, and TCRdb retains in-frame clones only, with some absent. Among approximately 210,000 clones listed, around 76% were seen once. The material sequenced was PBMCs. Source of these receptors: a man in his forties in good health and CMV-seropositive. Both conserved end residues are trimmed from each CDR3. Each record gives: V gene, CDR3 length, CDR3 protein.

v_call: TRBV6-5
cdr3_length: 12
cdr3_aa: ASSVPEGATEAF

v_call: TRBV19
cdr3_length: 13
cdr3_aa: ASSIGGGARDTQY

v_call: TRBV30
cdr3_length: 12
cdr3_aa: AWSEGQPQETQY

v_call: TRBV7-3
cdr3_length: 11
cdr3_aa: ASSPGQGDGYT

v_call: TRBV7-9
cdr3_length: 10
cdr3_aa: ASRSLEDTQY

v_call: TRBV4-2
cdr3_length: 15
cdr3_aa: ASSQESAGGPNNEQF

v_call: TRBV14
cdr3_length: 13
cdr3_aa: ASSQGVAGVYEQY

v_call: TRBV5-1
cdr3_length: 15
cdr3_aa: ASSLAASTGSRNTIY

v_call: TRBV4-1
cdr3_length: 14
cdr3_aa: ASSQVGTSGSYEQY

v_call: TRBV7-2
cdr3_length: 13
cdr3_aa: ASSLARYLTGELF

v_call: TRBV25-1
cdr3_length: 13
cdr3_aa: ASSEWDSANTEAF

v_call: TRBV27
cdr3_length: 14
cdr3_aa: ASSLRGRSSYNEQF

v_call: TRBV5-6
cdr3_length: 13
cdr3_aa: ASSLDERATDTQY

v_call: TRBV5-3
cdr3_length: 11
cdr3_aa: ARSFSRTEPQH

v_call: TRBV9
cdr3_length: 13
cdr3_aa: ASSAERSSTDTQY

v_call: TRBV4-1
cdr3_length: 14
cdr3_aa: ASSQPRRAPANEQF

v_call: TRBV15
cdr3_length: 15
cdr3_aa: ATSRAEGFPAQETQY

v_call: TRBV28
cdr3_length: 14
cdr3_aa: ASSYRGISTGNTIY

v_call: TRBV6-5
cdr3_length: 13
cdr3_aa: ASSYRTGVNYGYT

v_call: TRBV9
cdr3_length: 14
cdr3_aa: ASSPLSGTSTDTQY

v_call: TRBV5-1
cdr3_length: 13
cdr3_aa: ASSLDSGRAGEQF

v_call: TRBV27
cdr3_length: 12
cdr3_aa: ASSVASYTDTQY

v_call: TRBV15
cdr3_length: 11
cdr3_aa: ATSRGEQTEAF

v_call: TRBV7-9
cdr3_length: 16
cdr3_aa: ASSSPPRLAGVGNEQF

v_call: TRBV10-1
cdr3_length: 15
cdr3_aa: ASSESGTGGKSYEQY

v_call: TRBV2
cdr3_length: 13
cdr3_aa: ASSGAVLLMETQY

v_call: TRBV5-1
cdr3_length: 13
cdr3_aa: ASSDVLAPQETQY

v_call: TRBV29-1
cdr3_length: 12
cdr3_aa: SVSPQTALSEAF

v_call: TRBV6-1
cdr3_length: 9
cdr3_aa: ASSEGSGAF

v_call: TRBV2
cdr3_length: 15
cdr3_aa: ASSDSGIAANTGELF

v_call: TRBV25-1
cdr3_length: 16
cdr3_aa: ASSEASGRKGTYNEQF

v_call: TRBV6-1
cdr3_length: 13
cdr3_aa: ASSEGISGTDTQY

v_call: TRBV25-1
cdr3_length: 15
cdr3_aa: ASSAQGGGDFYNEQF

v_call: TRBV12-5
cdr3_length: 11
cdr3_aa: ASGLNMNTEAF

v_call: TRBV5-6
cdr3_length: 12
cdr3_aa: ASSLLLAGDTQY

v_call: TRBV7-8
cdr3_length: 15
cdr3_aa: ASSLAPGTGTNEKLF

v_call: TRBV7-6
cdr3_length: 14
cdr3_aa: ASRSYEFANTGELF

v_call: TRBV5-1
cdr3_length: 12
cdr3_aa: ASSPAGEKAEAF

v_call: TRBV19
cdr3_length: 15
cdr3_aa: ASSVHRVTRSYNEQF

v_call: TRBV9
cdr3_length: 12
cdr3_aa: ASSGGLMNTEAF

v_call: TRBV5-4
cdr3_length: 12
cdr3_aa: ASSRVQGNTEAF